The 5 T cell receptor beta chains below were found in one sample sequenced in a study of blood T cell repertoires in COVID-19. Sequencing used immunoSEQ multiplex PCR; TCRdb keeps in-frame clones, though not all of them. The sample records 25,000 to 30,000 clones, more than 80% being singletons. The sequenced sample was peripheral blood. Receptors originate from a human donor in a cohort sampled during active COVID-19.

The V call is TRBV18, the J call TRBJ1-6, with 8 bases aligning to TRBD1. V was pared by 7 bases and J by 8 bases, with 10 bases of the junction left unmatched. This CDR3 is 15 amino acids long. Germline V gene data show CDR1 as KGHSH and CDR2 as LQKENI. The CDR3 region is CASCLAGGSDSPLHF. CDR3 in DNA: TGTGCCAGCTGTTTGGCAGGGGGCTCGGATTCACCCCTCCACTTT.

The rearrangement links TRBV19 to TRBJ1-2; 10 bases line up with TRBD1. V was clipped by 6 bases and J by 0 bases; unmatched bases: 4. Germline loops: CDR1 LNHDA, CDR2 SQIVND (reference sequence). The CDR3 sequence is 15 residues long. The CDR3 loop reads CASSEGQGANYGYTF. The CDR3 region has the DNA TGTGCCAGTAGCGAAGGACAGGGGGCTAACTATGGCTACACCTTC.

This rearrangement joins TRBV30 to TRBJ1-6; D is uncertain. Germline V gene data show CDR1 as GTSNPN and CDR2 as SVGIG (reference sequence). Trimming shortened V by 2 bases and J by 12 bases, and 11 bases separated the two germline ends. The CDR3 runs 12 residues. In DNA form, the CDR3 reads TGTGCCTGGAGTCCTCCCGCAGGACCCCTCCACTTT. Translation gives CAWSPPAGPLHF.

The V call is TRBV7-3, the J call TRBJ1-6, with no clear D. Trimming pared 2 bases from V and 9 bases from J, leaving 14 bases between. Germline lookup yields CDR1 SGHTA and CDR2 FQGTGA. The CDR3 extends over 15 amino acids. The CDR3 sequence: CASSLDSGYGSPLHF. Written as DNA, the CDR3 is TGTGCCAGCAGCTTAGATTCGGGGTACGGTTCACCCCTCCACTTT. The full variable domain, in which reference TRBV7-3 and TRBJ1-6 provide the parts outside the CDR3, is GAGVSQTPSNKVTEKGKYVELRCDPISGHTALYWYRQSLGQGPEFLIYFQGTGAADDSGLPNDRFFAVRPEGSVSTLKIQRTERGDSAVYLCASSLDSGYGSPLHFGNGTRLTVT.

The CDR3 sequence is CASSPPDRQTGSEAFF. CDR3 nucleotide sequence: TGTGCCAGCTCACCACCGGACAGGCAGACAGGGAGTGAAGCTTTCTTT. This chain uses TRBV18 with TRBJ1-1; 7 bases map to TRBD1. The V gene end was trimmed by 0 bases and the J gene end by 7 bases; junction bases not matched to a gene: 11. The CDR3 sequence is 16 residues long. Per the germline V gene, CDR1 is KGHSH and CDR2 is LQKENI. Using reference TRBV18 and TRBJ1-1 for the parts outside the CDR3, the full variable domain is NAGVMQNPRHLVRRRGQEARLRCSPMKGHSHVYWYRQLPEEGLKFMVYLQKENIIDESGMPKERFSAEFPKEGPSILRIQQVVRGDSAAYFCASSPPDRQTGSEAFFGQGTRLTVV.